This T cell receptor beta chain was captured by sequencing in a study of early T cells in non-severe SARS-CoV-2 infection. Study in general: Investigators sequenced bulk RNA drawn from unsorted whole blood, and chains remained unpaired.

MiXCR, run by TCRdb on the 5' RACE reads, gives a single entry per CDR3 protein. The sample shows about 90,000 distinct CDR3 sequences, 9.5% to 15% of them seen only once. V gave up 4 bases and J gave up 0 bases; unmatched junction bases: 8. This CDR3 spans 17 amino acids. The chain recombines TRBV12-3 or TRBV12-4 with TRBJ2-1, with 8 bases that match TRBD2. The sequencing used whole blood, collected at baseline. The clonotype originates from an adult who was a healthcare worker with PCR-confirmed SARS-CoV-2 infection or an uninfected control (not recorded which). The CDR3 sequence: CASSSRLAPSSYNEQFF. The CDR3 region has the DNA TGTGCCAGCAGTTCCCGACTAGCGCCTAGCTCCTACAATGAGCAGTTCTTC.